Given below is one T cell receptor beta chain in context. Its target is not known. Each CDR3 protein gets one entry after TCRdb re-called the RT-PCR reads with MiXCR. Of about 570,000 distinct CDR3 sequences listed, roughly 10% were seen once; the top ten hold roughly 10%. The entry originates in a study of response to subunit inactivated influenza vaccine. The study, taken as a whole, reports: Only a handful of new T cells, the authors suggested, are recruited with each seasonal influenza vaccination.

This TCR was recovered from a man aged 45-65 years who received an inactivated influenza vaccine. The specimen was PBMCs from blood, collected on the day of vaccination.

The CDR3 loop is CASSPGLLNTGELFF. CDR3 DNA: TGTGCCAGCAGCCCGGGTTTACTGAACACCGGGGAGCTGTTTTTT. V and J are TRBV7-2 and TRBJ2-2; D not resolved. CDR3 size: 15 residues. Germline lookup yields CDR1 SGHTA and CDR2 FQGNSA. V was clipped by 5 bases and J by 1 base, with 11 bases between them. Full variable domain (missing parts from reference TRBV7-2 and TRBJ2-2): GAGVSQSPSNKVTEKGKDVELRCDPISGHTALYWYRQSLGQGLEFLIYFQGNSAPDKSGLPSDRFSAERTGGSVSTLTIQRTQQEDSAVYLCASSPGLLNTGELFFGEGSRLTVL.